A selection of T cell receptor beta chains follows, all from one sample in a study of cytomegalovirus exposure and HLA in healthy donors. Assay used: immunoSEQ multiplex PCR; TCRdb lists only in-frame clones, some missing. Seen here are approximately 40,000 clones, 70% to 85% observed once, and the top ten hold over 9.5%. The sequenced sample consisted of PBMCs. These receptors all stem from a woman aged 18-29 years in good health and CMV-seropositive. The CDR3 runs from the conserved cysteine through the conserved F or W. D genes are given only for firm matches. Size is omitted from some rows. Given values are once, few, many or a class for expanded clones.

V gene	D gene	J gene	clone size	CDR3 DNA	CDR3 protein
TRBV6-5	.	TRBJ2-5	.	TGTGCCAGCAGTTGGTTCCAGGGGCAAGAGACCCAGTACTTC	CASSWFQGQETQYF
TRBV5-1	TRBD2	TRBJ2-2	.	TGCGCCAGCAGCTTCCGGGAGGGGGCCGGGGAGCTGTTTTTT	CASSFREGAGELFF
TRBV9	.	TRBJ2-7	.	TGTGCCAGCAGCTTGTTAGCGAACTCCTACGAGCAGTACTTC	CASSLLANSYEQYF
TRBV18	TRBD1	TRBJ2-7	.	TGTGCCAGCTCACAGGACAGGGTAAGGTACGAGCAGTACTTC	CASSQDRVRYEQYF
TRBV19	TRBD1	TRBJ2-3	.	TGTGCCAGTAGTATCCGGGACAGGGCTATGGATACGCAGTATTTT	CASSIRDRAMDTQYF
TRBV15	TRBD2	TRBJ2-4	.	TGTGCCACCAGCAGAGTGGGGGGGGAGTCGATCTGGGCCAAAAACATTCAGTACTTC	CATSRVGGESIWAKNIQYF
TRBV18	.	TRBJ1-2	.	TGTGCCAGCTCACAGTCACAGACCTATGGCTACACCTTC	CASSQSQTYGYTF
TRBV4-1	.	TRBJ2-7	few	TGCGCCAGCAGCCAAGGGACTTCCTCCTACGAGCAGTACTTC	CASSQGTSSYEQYF
TRBV9	TRBD1	TRBJ1-1	.	TGTGCCAGCAGCCCCCGGACAGGCCGGAACACTGAAGCTTTCTTT	CASSPRTGRNTEAFF
TRBV28	.	TRBJ2-7	.	TGTGCCAGCAGTGCCCATGAACAGGGAAACGAGCAGTACTTC	CASSAHEQGNEQYF
TRBV11-2	TRBD2	TRBJ2-1	.	TGTGCCAGCAGCTTATCTAGCGGGAGCGTAAATGAGCAGTTCTTC	CASSLSSGSVNEQFF
TRBV6-1	.	TRBJ2-4	once	TGTGCCAGCAGTGAAGGGCACAGGTTACTAGCCAAAAACATTCAGTACTTC	CASSEGHRLLAKNIQYF
TRBV6-5	TRBD1	TRBJ2-1	once	TGTGCCAGCAGTTACTCGGGGGACAGGGGAAGGGATGAGCAGTTCTTC	CASSYSGDRGRDEQFF
TRBV4-3	TRBD1	TRBJ2-5	few	TGCGCCAGCAGCCAACAGGGGGCGATCGAGACCCAGTACTTC	CASSQQGAIETQYF
TRBV6-4	.	TRBJ1-5	.	TGTGCCATCCCGAGGGGGGGGCGCCGGGATCAGCCCCAGCATTTT	CAIPRGGRRDQPQHF
TRBV6-1	TRBD2	TRBJ2-3	.	TGTGCCAGCAGCGCCGGGACTAGCGGCACAGATACGCAGTATTTT	CASSAGTSGTDTQYF
TRBV9	TRBD1	TRBJ2-1	.	TGTGCCAGCAGCGGGACAGGGTACAATGAGCAGTTCTTC	CASSGTGYNEQFF
TRBV6-5	.	TRBJ2-1	few	TGTGCCAGCACTAGGAGGGGGGAGGGAACAGATGAGCAGTTCTTC	CASTRRGEGTDEQFF
TRBV29-1	TRBD2	TRBJ2-7	.	TGCAGCGTTGAATTAGCGGGAATCCCGTACGAGCAGTACTTC	CSVELAGIPYEQYF
TRBV27	.	TRBJ1-4	.	TGTGCCAGCAGTTTGGCCGGGATACGAAATGAAAAACTGTTTTTT	CASSLAGIRNEKLFF
TRBV6-1	.	TRBJ1-4	.	TGTGCCGAATCAGGGTCCTTTGGGGAAAAACTGTTTTTT	CAESGSFGEKLFF
TRBV11-2	.	TRBJ2-7	.	TGTGCCAGCAGCGCACCGGGACAAGGATACGAGCAGTACTTC	CASSAPGQGYEQYF
TRBV7-2	TRBD1	TRBJ2-1	once	TGTGCCAGCAGCTTAGCGGGGACAGGAGTATACAATGAGCAGTTCTTC	CASSLAGTGVYNEQFF
TRBV27	TRBD2	TRBJ2-2	.	TGTGCCAGCAGTTTTCGGCGGGGGGGCCCCGGGGAGCTGTTTTTT	CASSFRRGGPGELFF
TRBV15	TRBD2	TRBJ2-1	.	TGTGCCACCAGCTCCCGACTAGCGGGAGGGCCAAGGGATGAGCAGTTCTTC	CATSSRLAGGPRDEQFF
TRBV28	.	TRBJ1-1	few	TGTGCCAGCTTCTACAGGTTCGGCATGAACACTGAAGCTTTCTTT	CASFYRFGMNTEAFF
TRBV2	TRBD2	TRBJ2-3	.	TGTGCCAGCTCCTTTAGCGGGGGAATTGATACGCAGTATTTT	CASSFSGGIDTQYF
TRBV5-1	TRBD1	TRBJ2-5	.	TGCGCCAGCTCCAGGGGGCAAGAGACCCAGTACTTC	CASSRGQETQYF
TRBV30	TRBD1	TRBJ1-6	.	TGTGCCTGGAGTGCTCCGGGACAGGGGGACCCTTTATCACCCCTCCACTTT	CAWSAPGQGDPLSPLHF
TRBV10-3	.	TRBJ2-4	.	TGTGCCATCAGCGCGATAGAGCTAGCCAAAAACATTCAGTACTTC	CAISAIELAKNIQYF
TRBV7-8	TRBD2	TRBJ2-4	.	TGTGCCAGCAGCTTAGTCGTTTCAGCGGGGGGGGAAAACATTCAGTACTTC	CASSLVVSAGGENIQYF
TRBV18	.	TRBJ2-2	.	TGTGCCAGCTCAGAGGACAGAGTATCTACCGGGGAGCTGTTTTTT	CASSEDRVSTGELFF
TRBV9	.	TRBJ1-1	once	TGTGCCAGCAGCCCCCGCGTGAACACTGAAGCTTTCTTT	CASSPRVNTEAFF
TRBV6-5	TRBD1	TRBJ1-1	.	TGTGCCAGCAGTTACTTACAAGCAGGGGGGAACACTGAAGCTTTCTTT	CASSYLQAGGNTEAFF
TRBV2	TRBD1	TRBJ1-2	once	TGTGCCAGCAGTCTAACTACCGGGACAGCCTATGGCTACACCTTC	CASSLTTGTAYGYTF
TRBV18	TRBD2	TRBJ2-7	.	TGTGCCAGCTCACCGTTGGCGGGAGTAAATAGGGCCGAGCAGTACTTC	CASSPLAGVNRAEQYF
TRBV7-9	TRBD1	TRBJ1-1	.	TGTTCCAGCAGCTCAGGTAGGGACAGCTTGAACACTGAAGCTTTCTTT	CSSSSGRDSLNTEAFF
TRBV11-2	TRBD1	TRBJ2-7	once	TGTGCCAGCAGCTTAGGACAGGGGCCCGACTCCTACGAGCAGTACTTC	CASSLGQGPDSYEQYF
TRBV28	.	TRBJ2-1	.	TGTGCCAGCAGTTTATATCAGGGCGTAGCATCTGAGCAGTTCTTC	CASSLYQGVASEQFF
TRBV7-9	.	TRBJ1-5	.	TGTGCCAGCAGCTCAAACCGGGACGGGGGGCAGCCCCAGCATTTT	CASSSNRDGGQPQHF
TRBV4-1	.	TRBJ2-5	.	TGCGCCAGCAGTCTGGGCCCCTTAGAGACCCAGTACTTC	CASSLGPLETQYF
TRBV7-2	.	TRBJ1-6	.	TGTGCCAGCACCCTCAGGGTTGGGTCACCCCTCCACTTT	CASTLRVGSPLHF
TRBV18	TRBD1	TRBJ1-1	.	TGTGCCAGCTCGCGCGGGACAGGGGGGGGTGAAGCTTTCTTT	CASSRGTGGGEAFF
TRBV6-5	.	TRBJ2-5	.	TGTGCCAGCATGCGACAAGAGACCCAGTACTTC	CASMRQETQYF
TRBV5-5	.	TRBJ1-5	.	TGTGCCAGCAGCTTGGCCACAGATAGCAATCAGCCCCAGCATTTT	CASSLATDSNQPQHF
TRBV11-2	.	TRBJ2-3	few	TGTGCCAGCAGCTTTTCCCGGGGGAGGAAAGATACGCAGTATTTT	CASSFSRGRKDTQYF
TRBV4-2	.	TRBJ2-1	.	TGTGCCAGCAGCCAAGAGCTCTCGGGGTTCGATGAGCAGTTCTTC	CASSQELSGFDEQFF
TRBV6-5	.	TRBJ2-2	.	TGTGCCAGCAGTTCGGGGGGCGGGGGCACCGGGGAGCTGTTTTTT	CASSSGGGGTGELFF
TRBV4-2	TRBD2	TRBJ2-1	.	TGTGCCAGCAGCCAAGTCGGGCGGGAGGGGGTTAATGAGCAGTTCTTC	CASSQVGREGVNEQFF
TRBV28	.	TRBJ2-7	.	TGTGCCAGCAGTGGAGGGACAGTGTTTTCCTACGAGCAGTACTTC	CASSGGTVFSYEQYF
TRBV30	TRBD2	TRBJ2-1	.	TGTGCCTGGAGTGTACCTCGGGGGGGCTACAATGAGCAGTTCTTC	CAWSVPRGGYNEQFF
TRBV5-5	.	TRBJ2-7	.	TGTGCCAGCAGAGTCGGGGACGGGAGACTTTACGAGCAGTACTTC	CASRVGDGRLYEQYF
TRBV28	TRBD1	TRBJ1-1	.	TGTGCCAGCAGCCGGAATAGACAGGGGGGGGTTTCTGAAGCTTTCTTT	CASSRNRQGGVSEAFF
TRBV27	.	TRBJ2-5	.	TGTGCCAGCAGAGGGGGGGCTAGCCCCCAAGAGACCCAGTACTTC	CASRGGASPQETQYF